This T cell receptor beta chain was captured in a study of STAT3 mutations in large granular lymphocyte leukemia. Note on this clone: The antigen is unknown.

Study observations and caveats: Every T-cell large granular lymphocyte leukemia patient had at least one immunodominant TCR beta clonotype.

Clones were read by immunoSEQ multiplex PCR, and TCRdb kept only the in-frame ones, dropping some. The sample lists approximately 13,000 clones; 90% were seen once. J gave up 3 bases and V 0 bases, and 5 bases lay outside the gene matches. The CDR3 is made up of 16 amino acids. The germline CDR1 and CDR2 sequences are SGHRS and YFSETQ. The V and J genes are TRBV5-1 and TRBJ1-4; 7 bases fit TRBD1. Sequencing input: peripheral blood mononuclear cells. This sequence was found in a middle-aged man with T-cell large granular lymphocyte leukemia. Some clones in this sample may be carry-over from other donors' samples. The CDR3: CASSLEGAWANEKLFF. As DNA, the CDR3 is TGCGCCAGCAGCTTGGAGGGGGCGTGGGCTAATGAAAAACTGTTTTTT.